This is a list of T cell receptor beta chains from one sample in a study of blood T cell repertoires in COVID-19. Assay used: immunoSEQ multiplex PCR; TCRdb lists only in-frame clones, some missing. The sample holds roughly 300,000 clones, around 81% seen once. Sequenced material: peripheral blood. The origin of the receptors is a woman aged 55-70 years with active or convalescent COVID-19. CDR3s include the opening cysteine and the closing phenylalanine or tryptophan. A D gene is named only where the DNA matches it firmly. Clone sizes are given selectively: once, few, many, or a class where the clone is expanded.

cdr3_length	v_call	clone_size	j_call	d_call	cdr3_aa
14	TRBV6-4	NA	TRBJ2-3	TRBD1	CASSRDRSTDTQYF
14	TRBV6-4	few	TRBJ1-6	NA	CASSAGTFESPLHF
15	TRBV5-6	NA	TRBJ2-2	NA	CASSFTGLNTGELFF
12	TRBV29-1	NA	TRBJ1-2	NA	CSVARRGYGYTF
15	TRBV30	NA	TRBJ2-1	NA	CAWSVMDSSYNEQFF
12	TRBV13	once	TRBJ1-1	TRBD1	CASSTDRGEAFF
16	TRBV9	NA	TRBJ2-3	NA	CASSVVGLGGTDTQYF
16	TRBV6-6	NA	TRBJ1-3	TRBD1	CASRTYRHGQGAPENF
13	TRBV2	NA	TRBJ1-1	TRBD1	CASRTGGTTEAFF
12	TRBV30	medium-sized	TRBJ2-5	NA	CAWSVQGKTQYF
13	TRBV10-2	NA	TRBJ1-2	NA	CASSDGGNYGYTF
14	TRBV7-6	NA	TRBJ2-3	TRBD1	CASGSGDRGNTQYF
15	TRBV5-6	NA	TRBJ2-7	TRBD1	CASTYWDRVSYEQYF
15	TRBV10-3	NA	TRBJ1-2	NA	CAISESPRQPYGYTF
12	TRBV12-3/TRBV12-4	NA	TRBJ1-6	NA	CASSLADSPLHF